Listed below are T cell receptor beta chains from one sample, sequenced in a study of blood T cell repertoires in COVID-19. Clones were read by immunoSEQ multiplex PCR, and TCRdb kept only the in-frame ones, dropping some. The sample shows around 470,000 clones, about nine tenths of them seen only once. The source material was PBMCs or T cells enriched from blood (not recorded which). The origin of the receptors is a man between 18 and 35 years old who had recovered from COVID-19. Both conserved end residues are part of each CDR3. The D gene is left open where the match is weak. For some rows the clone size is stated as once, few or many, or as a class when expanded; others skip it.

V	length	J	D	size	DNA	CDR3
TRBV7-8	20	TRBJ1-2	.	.	TGTGCCAGCAGCTTATTGGGTCATCAAGGAGGTCGCGGGGCTAACTATGGCTACACCTTC	CASSLLGHQGGRGANYGYTF
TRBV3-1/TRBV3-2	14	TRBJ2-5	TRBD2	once	TGTGCCAGCAGCCATCGGGGGGGCTATGAGACCCAGTACTTC	CASSHRGGYETQYF
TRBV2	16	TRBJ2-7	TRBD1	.	TGTGCCAGCAGTACGACCGGGACAGGGGGCTTGTACGAGCAGTACTTC	CASSTTGTGGLYEQYF
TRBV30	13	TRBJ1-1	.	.	TGTGCCTGGAGTGTACTTTCAAGCTCTGAAGCTTTCTTT	CAWSVLSSSEAFF
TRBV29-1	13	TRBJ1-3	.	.	TGCAGCGTTCCTGACTCCATTGGAAACACCATATATTTT	CSVPDSIGNTIYF
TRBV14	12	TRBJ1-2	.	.	TGTGCCAGCAGCCAAGAGGCCTATGGCTACACCTTC	CASSQEAYGYTF
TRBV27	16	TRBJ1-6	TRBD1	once	TGTGCCAGCAGTCAGACAGGGGGCGTCTATAATTCACCCCTCCACTTT	CASSQTGGVYNSPLHF
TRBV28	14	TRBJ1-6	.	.	TGTGCCAGCAGTCCCTCGCAGGGCCTTTCCGCCCTCCACTTT	CASSPSQGLSALHF
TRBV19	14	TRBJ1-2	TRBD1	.	TGTGCCAGTATAGGAAGGGGGCGGTCGGATCGCTACACCTTC	CASIGRGRSDRYTF
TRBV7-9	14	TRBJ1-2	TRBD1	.	TGTGCCAGCAGCTTAGGGGGACAGGGACTCGGCTACACCTTC	CASSLGGQGLGYTF
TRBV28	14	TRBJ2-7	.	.	TGTGCCAGCAGATACGGGACACACACCTACGAGCAGTACTTC	CASRYGTHTYEQYF
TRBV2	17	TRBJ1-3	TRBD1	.	TGTGCCAGCAAGTTCCGACAGGGTGTCTTCTCTGGAAACACCATATATTTT	CASKFRQGVFSGNTIYF
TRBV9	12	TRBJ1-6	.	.	TGTGCCAGCAGCGTAGGGCAGGGACCCCTCCACTTT	CASSVGQGPLHF
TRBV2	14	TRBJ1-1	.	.	TGTGCCAGCAGTGAAAAAATAATGAACACTGAAGCTTTCTTT	CASSEKIMNTEAFF
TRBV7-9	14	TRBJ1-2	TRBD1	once	TGTGCCAGCAGCTCGTTGGGACAGTTTTATGGCTACACCTTC	CASSSLGQFYGYTF
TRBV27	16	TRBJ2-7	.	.	TGTGCCAGCAGTTTACTCCTGCGGGGACGGAGGTACGAGCAGTACTTC	CASSLLLRGRRYEQYF
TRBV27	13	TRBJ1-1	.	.	TGTGCCAGCAGAAAAGGGGAGAACACTGAAGCTTTCTTT	CASRKGENTEAFF
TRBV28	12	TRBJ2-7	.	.	TGTGCCAGCAGTTTCCTCGGGGACGAGCAGTACTTC	CASSFLGDEQYF
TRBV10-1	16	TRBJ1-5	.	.	TGCGCCAGCAGTGAATGTGGTCAGGGCACCAATCAGCCCCAGCATTTT	CASSECGQGTNQPQHF
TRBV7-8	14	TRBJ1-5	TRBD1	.	TGTGCCAGCAGCTCAGCGGACAGGTGGCAGCCCCAGCATTTT	CASSSADRWQPQHF
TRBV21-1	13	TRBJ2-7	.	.	TGTGCCAGCAGCATGACAGTTAGCTACGAGCAGTACTTC	CASSMTVSYEQYF
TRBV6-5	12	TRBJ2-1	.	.	TGTGCCAGCAGCACCAGCAGGGGGGCCAGGTTCTTC	CASSTSRGARFF
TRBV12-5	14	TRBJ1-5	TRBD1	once	TGTGCTAGTGGTACGGGACAGGGTTATCAGCCCCAGCATTTT	CASGTGQGYQPQHF
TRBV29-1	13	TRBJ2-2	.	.	TGCAGCGTCCAGACTGACCTCACCGGGGAGCTGTTTTTT	CSVQTDLTGELFF
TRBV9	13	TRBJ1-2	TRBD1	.	TGTGCCAGCAGCGTGGAATACAGGGGCGGCTACACCTTC	CASSVEYRGGYTF
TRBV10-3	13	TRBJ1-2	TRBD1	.	TGTGCCATCAGCGCGGGACAGGACTATGGCTACACCTTC	CAISAGQDYGYTF
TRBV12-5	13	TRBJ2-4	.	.	TGTGCTAGTGACCGGGGGATGGGGGACATTCAGTACTTC	CASDRGMGDIQYF
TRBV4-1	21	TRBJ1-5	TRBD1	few	TGCGCCAGCAGCCAAGAGGAAGGCGCAGGGGGGAAGGGGGGATTCCGTCAGCCCCAGCATTTT	CASSQEEGAGGKGGFRQPQHF
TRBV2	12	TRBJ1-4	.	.	TGTGCCAGCCGGTGGTCTAATGAAAAACTGTTTTTT	CASRWSNEKLFF
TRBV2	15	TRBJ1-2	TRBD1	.	TGTGCCAGCAGTGAACCCAGAGGGGGCTTCGTAGGCTACACCTTC	CASSEPRGGFVGYTF
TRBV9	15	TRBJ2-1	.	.	TGTGCCAGCAGCCCCGGTGGGAGAAGCTACAATGAGCAGTTCTTC	CASSPGGRSYNEQFF
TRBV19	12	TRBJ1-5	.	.	TGTGCCAGCCAAGGGGGATATCAGCCCCAGCATTTT	CASQGGYQPQHF
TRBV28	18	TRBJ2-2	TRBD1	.	TGTGCCAGCTCCTCCGGGACAGGGGGCCTTAAGAACACCGGGGAGCTGTTTTTT	CASSSGTGGLKNTGELFF
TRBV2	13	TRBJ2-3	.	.	TGTGCCAGCGAGGGCAGGAGCACAGATACGCAGTATTTT	CASEGRSTDTQYF
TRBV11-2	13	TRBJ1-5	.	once	TGTGCCAGCAGCACGGGTATCAATCAGCCCCAGCATTTT	CASSTGINQPQHF
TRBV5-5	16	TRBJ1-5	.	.	TGTGCCAGCAGCTTGGCCCCGGGGAATAGCAATCAGCCCCAGCATTTT	CASSLAPGNSNQPQHF
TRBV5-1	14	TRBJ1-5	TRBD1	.	TGCGCCAGCAGCGTGGACAGGGGGGATCAGCCCCAGCATTTT	CASSVDRGDQPQHF
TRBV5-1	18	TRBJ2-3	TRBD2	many	TGCGCCAGCAGCATGCCTGGGACTAGCGGGAGAGCCACAGATACGCAGTATTTT	CASSMPGTSGRATDTQYF
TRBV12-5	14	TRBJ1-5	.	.	TGTGCTAGTGCCGGGGGTGGCGTCAATCAGCCCCAGCATTTT	CASAGGGVNQPQHF
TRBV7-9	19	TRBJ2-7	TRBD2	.	TGTGCCAGCAGCTTAGGATGGGCGAGAACTAGCGGGAGACCCTACGAGCAGTACTTC	CASSLGWARTSGRPYEQYF
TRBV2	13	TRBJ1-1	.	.	TGTGCCAGCGGAGGGATGCGCGGCACTGAAGCTTTCTTT	CASGGMRGTEAFF
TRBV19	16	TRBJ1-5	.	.	TGTGCCAGTAACATGGCCCAGGGGCGACGGGATCAGCCCCAGCATTTT	CASNMAQGRRDQPQHF
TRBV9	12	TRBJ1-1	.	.	TGTGCCAGCAGCGGCGGGGATCGTGAAGCTTTCTTT	CASSGGDREAFF
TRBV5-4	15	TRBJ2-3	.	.	TGTGCCAGCAGCCCCGACAGTGGGGACACAGATACGCAGTATTTT	CASSPDSGDTDTQYF
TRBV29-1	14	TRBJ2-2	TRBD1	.	TGCAGCGTGAGGACAGGGGCCATAACCGGGGAGCTGTTTTTT	CSVRTGAITGELFF
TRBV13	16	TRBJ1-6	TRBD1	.	TGTGCCAGCAGCTCCACGACAGGGGGACGTAATTCACCCCTCCACTTT	CASSSTTGGRNSPLHF
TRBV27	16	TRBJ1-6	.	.	TGTGCCAGCAGTTTATTGGGGCAGGGGTATGGGTCACCCCTCCACTTT	CASSLLGQGYGSPLHF
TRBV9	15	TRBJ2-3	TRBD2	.	TGTGCCAGCAGCTTAACGACTAGCGGGGGGGATACGCAGTATTTT	CASSLTTSGGDTQYF
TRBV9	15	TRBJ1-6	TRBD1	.	TGTGCCAGCAGCCCGTCAGGGGGTGGTGCTTCACCCCTCCACTTT	CASSPSGGGASPLHF
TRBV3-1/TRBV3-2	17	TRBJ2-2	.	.	TGTGCCAGCACTCGAACCGGGGGGACAATTAACACCGGGGAGCTGTTTTTT	CASTRTGGTINTGELFF
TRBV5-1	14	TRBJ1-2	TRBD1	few	TGCGCCAGCAGCGGACAGGGGGCATACGATGGCTACACCTTC	CASSGQGAYDGYTF
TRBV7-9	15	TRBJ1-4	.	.	TGTGCCAGCAGCTTGCTTTCTGGCACTAATGAAAAACTGTTTTTT	CASSLLSGTNEKLFF
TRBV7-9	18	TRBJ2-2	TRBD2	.	TGTGCCAGCAGCGAACCTCCGGGACTAGCGGAGAACACCGGGGAGCTGTTTTTT	CASSEPPGLAENTGELFF
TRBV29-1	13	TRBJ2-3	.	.	TGCAGCGCTATGTTAGGGGCCCCAGATACGCAGTATTTT	CSAMLGAPDTQYF